Sequencing of this TCR beta chain was carried out in a study of blood T cell repertoires in COVID-19. The wider study: Samples of COVID-19 (acute and convalescent) were obtained from the United States, Italy and Spain. T cells, B-cell-depleted T cells, or PBMCs provided the cDNA or gDNA that served as material.

The authors' processing: Using reference gene primer amplification, nucleated cell counts were estimated. Data came from immunoSEQ multiplex PCR; TCRdb stores just in-frame clones and leaves some out. The D gene and trimming were derived from the DNA, and the V and J assignments and clone size from that table. Of some 95,000 clones detected, roughly 75% appear once; the ten largest clones hold about 8.7%. The CDR3 extends over 16 amino acids. Germline-derived CDR1 and CDR2 are SGHRS and YFSETQ. V lost 1 base, J lost 0 bases, and 11 bases lay in between. V gene TRBV5-1 combines with J gene TRBJ2-1; tentative D call: TRBD1 (6 bases). The sequencing sample was made of peripheral blood. The source of this sequence is a man over 45 who had recovered from COVID-19. The CDR3 sequence is CASSLQQGPSYNEQFF. For the CDR3, the DNA is TGCGCCAGCAGCTTGCAGCAGGGGCCCTCCTACAATGAGCAGTTCTTC. Full variable domain (missing parts from reference TRBV5-1 and TRBJ2-1): KAGVTQTPRYLIKTRGQQVTLSCSPISGHRSVSWYQQTPGQGLQFLFEYFSETQRNKGNFPGRFSGRQFSNSRSEMNVSTLELGDSALYLCASSLQQGPSYNEQFFGPGTRLTVL.